This T cell receptor (beta chain) was recorded in a study of OX40 agonist ivuxolimab in advanced cancers. Some background on the complete study: The costimulatory receptor OX40 (CD134) was targeted by ivuxolimab, a fully human IgG2 agonistic monoclonal antibody. Intravenous ivuxolimab was administered to patients every 2 weeks at six dose levels: 0.01, 0.1, 0.3, 1.5, 3 and 10 mg/kg. Among the approximately 50 dose-escalation patients, around 20 had hepatocellular carcinoma, approximately 15 melanoma, 9 renal cell carcinoma and 9 head and neck cancer. The dose-escalation cohort was 82.7% male with a mean age of approximately 60 years, ranging from roughly 23 to 90. Patients were allowed to have had prior anti-PD-1, anti-PD-L1 or anti-CTLA-4 therapy, and around two fifths of the dose-escalation patients had been treated with checkpoint inhibitors. Partial responses occurred in three dose-escalation patients: two with cutaneous melanoma and one with hepatocellular carcinoma. The point of sequencing TCRbeta in the periphery was to test whether ivuxolimab changed TCR sequence diversity and drove clonal T-cell expansion. The paper describes the monotherapy dose-escalation part (N of about 50 patients) of the phase I trial of ivuxolimab. Broader findings and caveats from the paper: After ivuxolimab, CD8+ T cells had more expanded clones than CD4+ T cells on average. In the 0.1-3.0 mg/kg groups, partial responders were among the patients with the lowest normalized peripheral clonal expansion, particularly in CD8+ T cells. Antigen specificity was not determined for the clonally expanded peripheral T cells. At doses of 0.1 to 3.0 mg/kg, clonal expansion of both CD4+ and CD8+ blood T cells was observed from baseline to week 6. Low levels of normalized T-cell clonal expansion were also seen in some patients who did not respond.

Turning to this clone: Its antigen remains unidentified. No clone much larger than this one lies a single base away; base qualities are absent.

Genomic DNA was isolated from the sorted cells so that the TCRbeta CDR3 region could be sequenced. TCRbeta CDR3 regions were sequenced using the immunoSEQ Assay. The source is immuneACCESS, and TCRdb retained only in-frame sequences with V and J called. Part of the clones is not carried over; for the studies checked, unresolved V genes explain less than half of this, and the remainder is unexplained. Here the sample has fewer than 95,000 clones; 90% to 95% occur a single time. 0.65% to 0.85% of the sample is taken by the ten largest. The CDR3 runs 12 residues from the cysteine to the phenylalanine. Kept here is only the CDR3 DNA, which spans 36 bases and is read in frame from base 1. For CDR1 and CDR2, the germline V gene lists KGHSH and LQKENI. Trimming removed 6 bases from V and 4 bases from J, leaving 9 bases between the germline ends. Patients with autoimmune disease history or receiving systemic immunosuppression were excluded from the trial. Peripheral blood for TCR sequencing was collected from all dose cohorts at baseline, on cycle 4 day 1, and on cycle 7 day 1. The samples were taken from a phase I, first-in-human, multicenter, open-label dose-escalation trial of ivuxolimab. The trial enrolled adults with locally advanced or metastatic head and neck squamous cell, hepatocellular, melanoma or renal cell carcinoma. Before TCR sequencing, CD4+ T cells and CD8+ T cells from peripheral blood were sorted into separate populations.

The TCR was taken from an adult with an advanced solid tumor such as melanoma, head and neck, liver or kidney cancer. The rearranged chain carries TRBV18 and TRBJ1-2, with no D gene named confidently. Sample: CD4+ or CD8+ T cells sorted from blood, taken in a trial of the OX40 agonist ivuxolimab. The CDR3 region has the sequence CASSSGRYGYTF. Here is the DNA: TGTGCCAGCTCCTCCGGCCGCTATGGCTACACCTTC.